A selection of T cell receptor beta chains follows, all from one sample in a study of cytomegalovirus exposure and HLA in healthy donors. Clones were read by immunoSEQ multiplex PCR, and TCRdb kept only the in-frame ones, dropping some. The sample records about 170,000 clones, approximately 87% being singletons. The sequencing input was PBMCs. The receptor source for this set is a woman aged 25 to 45 in good health and CMV-seronegative. CDR3s include the opening cysteine and the closing phenylalanine or tryptophan. The order of the fields is J gene, V gene, D gene, clone size, CDR3 protein, CDR3 DNA. D genes are given only for firm matches. Clone sizes are given selectively: once, few, many, or a class where the clone is expanded.

TRBJ2-2 | TRBV5-1 | TRBD1 | . | CASSSDRGNTGELFF | TGCGCCAGCAGCTCGGACAGGGGAAACACCGGGGAGCTGTTTTTT
TRBJ1-2 | TRBV7-9 | . | . | CASSLPGYYGYTF | TGTGCCAGCAGCTTACCGGGTTACTATGGCTACACCTTC
TRBJ1-5 | TRBV11-2 | . | . | CASSTESNQPQHF | TGTGCCAGCAGCACCGAGAGCAATCAGCCCCAGCATTTT
TRBJ2-5 | TRBV2 | TRBD1 | . | CASSEGTVKYQETQYF | TGTGCCAGCAGTGAGGGGACAGTTAAGTACCAAGAGACCCAGTACTTC
TRBJ1-1 | TRBV25-1 | TRBD1 | . | CASRGDREGAFF | TGTGCCAGCAGAGGGGACAGGGAGGGCGCTTTCTTT
TRBJ2-1 | TRBV12-2 | . | . | CASRLPRSGGPSYNEQFF | TGTGCAAGTCGCTTACCTCGGAGCGGGGGTCCCTCCTACAATGAGCAGTTCTTC
TRBJ2-7 | TRBV4-1 | . | . | CASSQGTGEQYF | TGCGCCAGCAGCCAAGGGACTGGGGAGCAGTACTTC
TRBJ2-1 | TRBV27 | . | once | CASSFLTQDYNEQFF | TGTGCCAGCAGTTTTTTGACGCAGGACTACAATGAGCAGTTCTTC
TRBJ2-1 | TRBV18 | . | . | CASSPTPGAYNEQFF | TGTGCCAGCTCACCAACGCCGGGGGCCTACAATGAGCAGTTCTTC
TRBJ2-1 | TRBV6-1 | . | . | CASSMLDTSYNEQFF | TGTGCCAGCTCTATGTTGGACACCTCCTACAATGAGCAGTTCTTC
TRBJ1-1 | TRBV7-2 | . | . | CASSLLQGTVNTEAFF | TGTGCCAGCAGCTTACTCCAGGGGACCGTGAACACTGAAGCTTTCTTT
TRBJ2-7 | TRBV30 | . | once | CAWSVQGPYEQYF | TGTGCCTGGAGTGTACAGGGTCCCTACGAGCAGTACTTC
TRBJ1-4 | TRBV6-1 | TRBD1 | few | CASSEAQGGNEKLFF | TGTGCCAGCAGTGAGGCACAGGGGGGGAATGAAAAACTGTTTTTT
TRBJ1-1 | TRBV5-1 | . | . | CASSAGQIRGGTEAFF | TGCGCCAGCAGCGCCGGACAGATCAGAGGGGGCACTGAAGCTTTCTTT
TRBJ2-5 | TRBV4-2 | TRBD2 | . | CASSHATSGGALETQYF | TGTGCCAGCAGCCACGCTACTAGCGGGGGGGCTCTGGAGACCCAGTACTTC
TRBJ2-2 | TRBV5-4 | TRBD2 | . | CASSLGAGNDGELFF | TGTGCCAGCAGCTTGGGAGCGGGGAATGACGGGGAGCTGTTTTTT
TRBJ1-2 | TRBV7-2 | TRBD1 | . | CASSLGQATDYGYTF | TGTGCCAGCAGCCTAGGACAGGCTACCGACTATGGCTACACCTTC
TRBJ1-1 | TRBV4-1 | TRBD1 | . | CASSQIGQGLGDTEAFF | TGCGCCAGCAGCCAAATTGGACAGGGGCTTGGGGACACTGAAGCTTTCTTT
TRBJ2-1 | TRBV6-1 | . | once | CASRNRDKTNEQFF | TGTGCCAGCAGAAACCGGGACAAGACCAATGAGCAGTTCTTC
TRBJ1-1 | TRBV19 | TRBD1 | few | CASSETGQGGTEAFF | TGTGCCAGTAGCGAAACGGGACAGGGAGGAACTGAAGCTTTCTTT
TRBJ2-7 | TRBV4-1 | TRBD1 | . | CASSLSGQGIYEQYF | TGCGCCAGCAGCCTGTCAGGACAGGGGATTTACGAGCAGTACTTC
TRBJ2-3 | TRBV7-2 | TRBD2 | . | CASSLFSGDNTQYF | TGTGCCAGCAGCTTATTTAGCGGGGACAATACGCAGTATTTT
TRBJ1-1 | TRBV5-4 | . | . | CASSLPEPGNTEAFF | TGTGCCAGCAGCTTGCCCGAACCAGGGAACACTGAAGCTTTCTTT
TRBJ1-1 | TRBV10-1 | . | few | CASSESESNTEAFF | TGCGCCAGCAGTGAGTCCGAGTCGAACACTGAAGCTTTCTTT
TRBJ1-5 | TRBV2 | TRBD1 | . | CASRADRGLFGNQPQHF | TGTGCCAGCAGGGCCGACAGGGGGCTATTCGGCAATCAGCCCCAGCATTTT
TRBJ1-6 | TRBV6-1 | . | . | CASTRRTEMDSPLHF | TGTGCCAGCACAAGGAGAACGGAGATGGATTCACCCCTCCACTTT
TRBJ2-3 | TRBV2 | TRBD2 | . | CASSGLAGGTDTQYF | TGTGCCAGCAGTGGTCTAGCGGGGGGCACAGATACGCAGTATTTT
TRBJ1-6 | TRBV30 | . | . | CAWKIPGAGSPLHF | TGTGCCTGGAAAATTCCGGGAGCCGGATCACCCCTCCACTTT
TRBJ2-5 | TRBV7-6 | . | . | CASLGYQETQYF | TGTGCCAGTCTCGGGTACCAAGAGACCCAGTACTTC
TRBJ1-2 | TRBV7-9 | TRBD1 | . | CASSLVTGGSGYTF | TGTGCCAGCAGCTTAGTGACAGGGGGCTCTGGCTACACCTTC
TRBJ1-4 | TRBV5-1 | . | once | CASSPGTTATNEKLFF | TGCGCCAGCAGCCCAGGGACTACCGCAACTAATGAAAAACTGTTTTTT
TRBJ1-1 | TRBV30 | . | . | CAWSKQTAGSWRGTEAFF | TGTGCCTGGAGTAAACAGACGGCAGGTTCGTGGAGGGGCACTGAAGCTTTCTTT
TRBJ1-5 | TRBV6-1 | . | few | CASSEEMGGGNQPQHF | TGTGCCAGCAGTGAAGAGATGGGGGGTGGCAATCAGCCCCAGCATTTT
TRBJ1-2 | TRBV11-2 | . | . | CASRHYRGFNYGYTF | TGTGCCAGCAGACATTATCGGGGATTTAACTATGGCTACACCTTC
TRBJ2-7 | TRBV6-5 | . | . | CASSYPGLEGLEQYF | TGTGCCAGCAGTTACCCGGGACTCGAAGGGCTCGAGCAGTACTTC
TRBJ1-2 | TRBV5-4 | . | . | CASSLEPGLNYGYTF | TGTGCCAGCAGCTTGGAGCCCGGACTTAACTATGGCTACACCTTC
TRBJ2-7 | TRBV15 | . | . | CATSRGVGGPTYEQYF | TGTGCCACCAGCAGAGGGGTAGGGGGTCCAACTTACGAGCAGTACTTC
TRBJ1-1 | TRBV30 | . | . | CAWAPTGTYTEAFF | TGTGCCTGGGCACCTACAGGGACCTACACTGAAGCTTTCTTT
TRBJ2-2 | TRBV11-3 | . | . | CASSSTANTGELFF | TGTGCCAGCAGCTCGACAGCGAACACCGGGGAGCTGTTTTTT
TRBJ1-1 | TRBV29-1 | . | . | CSAGTEAFF | TGCAGCGCCGGTACTGAAGCTTTCTTT
TRBJ2-5 | TRBV5-1 | . | . | CASSSPPGSLPITGAQYF | TGCGCCAGCAGCTCTCCGCCCGGCTCTCTGCCCATCACGGGGGCCCAGTACTTC
TRBJ1-5 | TRBV30 | . | . | CAWSTGFQPQHF | TGTGCCTGGAGTACAGGGTTTCAGCCCCAGCATTTT
TRBJ2-3 | TRBV18 | . | . | CASSPAADTQYF | TGTGCCAGCTCACCAGCAGCAGATACGCAGTATTTT
TRBJ2-7 | TRBV19 | . | . | CASSSLQEAPYEQYF | TGTGCCAGTAGTAGTCTCCAGGAGGCCCCCTACGAGCAGTACTTC
TRBJ1-4 | TRBV25-1 | TRBD1 | . | CASSKQGWVNEKLFF | TGTGCCAGCAGTAAACAGGGGTGGGTAAATGAAAAACTGTTTTTT
TRBJ2-1 | TRBV5-1 | TRBD2 | . | CASSLKERLAGGSEQFF | TGCGCCAGCAGCTTGAAGGAAAGGCTAGCGGGGGGTAGTGAGCAGTTCTTC
TRBJ2-7 | TRBV5-1 | TRBD1 | once | CASSRTGQGEYEQYF | TGCGCCAGCAGCAGAACAGGACAGGGAGAATACGAGCAGTACTTC
TRBJ2-1 | TRBV5-1 | . | . | CASSPGGGPLNEQFF | TGCGCCAGCAGCCCCGGTGGGGGCCCTCTCAATGAGCAGTTCTTC
TRBJ2-7 | TRBV2 | TRBD1 | . | CASSEPGQGSYEQYF | TGTGCCAGCAGCGAGCCGGGACAGGGTTCCTACGAGCAGTACTTC
TRBJ1-1 | TRBV19 | . | . | CASTIGTRVNTEAFF | TGTGCCAGTACAATCGGGACTCGGGTGAACACTGAAGCTTTCTTT
TRBJ2-7 | TRBV6-1 | TRBD1 | . | CASSEDRVDYEQYF | TGTGCCAGCAGTGAGGACAGGGTCGACTACGAGCAGTACTTC
TRBJ2-3 | TRBV9 | TRBD1 | . | CASSVVGQGNTDTQYF | TGTGCCAGCAGCGTAGTTGGACAGGGGAACACAGATACGCAGTATTTT
TRBJ1-4 | TRBV6-5 | . | . | CASSYTGATNEKLFF | TGTGCCAGCAGCTACACCGGTGCAACTAATGAAAAACTGTTTTTT
TRBJ2-5 | TRBV27 | . | once | CASSLSATGYVETQYF | TGTGCCAGCAGTTTATCGGCGACAGGCTACGTGGAGACCCAGTACTTC
TRBJ2-3 | TRBV6-1 | TRBD2 | many | CASSEVSGGVDTQYF | TGTGCCAGCAGTGAAGTTAGCGGGGGAGTGGATACGCAGTATTTT
TRBJ2-2 | TRBV7-9 | . | once | CASSFGGPGELFF | TGTGCCAGCAGCTTTGGAGGGCCCGGGGAGCTGTTTTTT
TRBJ2-7 | TRBV10-3 | . | . | CAISESGFSYEQYF | TGTGCCATCAGTGAGTCCGGGTTTTCCTACGAGCAGTACTTC
TRBJ1-5 | TRBV2 | TRBD1 | . | CASSEQGDAQPQHF | TGTGCCAGCAGTGAACAGGGGGACGCTCAGCCCCAGCATTTT
TRBJ1-1 | TRBV5-1 | TRBD1 | . | CASSYLEGGGTEAFF | TGCGCCAGCAGCTACCTAGAAGGGGGCGGGACTGAAGCTTTCTTT